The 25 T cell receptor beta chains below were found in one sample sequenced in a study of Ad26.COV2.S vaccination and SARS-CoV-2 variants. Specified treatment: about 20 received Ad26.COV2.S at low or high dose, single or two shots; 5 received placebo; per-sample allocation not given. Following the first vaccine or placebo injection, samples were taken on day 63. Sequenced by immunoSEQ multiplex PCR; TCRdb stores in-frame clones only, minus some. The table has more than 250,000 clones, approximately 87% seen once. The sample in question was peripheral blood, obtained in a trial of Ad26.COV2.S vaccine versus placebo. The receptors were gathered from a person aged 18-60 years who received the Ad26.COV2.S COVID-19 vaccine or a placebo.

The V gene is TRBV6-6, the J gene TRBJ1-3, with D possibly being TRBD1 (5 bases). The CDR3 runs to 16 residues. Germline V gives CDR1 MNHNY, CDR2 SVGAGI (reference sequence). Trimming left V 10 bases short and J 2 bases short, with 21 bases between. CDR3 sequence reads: CATRGGVRGAGNTIYF. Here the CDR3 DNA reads TGTGCCACGCGGGGCGGGGTTCGGGGGGCTGGAAACACCATATATTTT.

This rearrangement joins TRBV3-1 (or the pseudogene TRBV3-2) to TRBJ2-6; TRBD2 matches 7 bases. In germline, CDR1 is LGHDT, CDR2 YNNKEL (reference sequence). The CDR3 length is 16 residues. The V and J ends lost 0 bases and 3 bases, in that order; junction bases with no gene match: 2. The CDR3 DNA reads TGTGCCAGCAGCCAAGAGGGAGGGATTGGGGCCAACGTCCTGACTTTC. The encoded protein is CASSQEGGIGANVLTF.

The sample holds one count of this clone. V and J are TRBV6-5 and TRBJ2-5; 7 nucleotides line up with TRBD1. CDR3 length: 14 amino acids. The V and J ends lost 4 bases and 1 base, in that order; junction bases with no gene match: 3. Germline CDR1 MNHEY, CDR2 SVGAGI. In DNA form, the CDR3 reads TGTGCCAGCAGTTGGGGACAGATCCAAGAGACCCAGTACTTC. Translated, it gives CASSWGQIQETQYF.

CDR3 in amino acids: CASTGLARAEQFF. As DNA, the CDR3 is TGTGCCAGCACCGGACTAGCCCGGGCTGAGCAGTTCTTC. The chain employs TRBV2 and TRBJ2-1; 8 bases fit TRBD2. Germline V CDR1 and CDR2: SNHLY, FYNNEI. V lost 7 bases and J lost 9; bases outside the gene matches: 8. The CDR3 has 13 amino acids.

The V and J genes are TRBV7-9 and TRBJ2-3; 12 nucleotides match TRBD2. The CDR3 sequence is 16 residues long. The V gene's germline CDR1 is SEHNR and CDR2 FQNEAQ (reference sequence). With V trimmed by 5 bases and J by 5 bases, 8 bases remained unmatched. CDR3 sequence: CASSASGRAVRDTQYF. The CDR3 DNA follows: TGTGCCAGCAGCGCTAGCGGGAGGGCCGTTAGAGATACGCAGTATTTT.

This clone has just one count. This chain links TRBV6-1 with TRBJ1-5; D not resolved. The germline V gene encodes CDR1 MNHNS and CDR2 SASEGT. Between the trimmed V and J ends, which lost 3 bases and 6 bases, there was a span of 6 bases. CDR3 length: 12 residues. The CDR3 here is CASSDGFQPQHF. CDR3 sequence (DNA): TGTGCCAGCAGTGATGGGTTTCAGCCCCAGCATTTT.

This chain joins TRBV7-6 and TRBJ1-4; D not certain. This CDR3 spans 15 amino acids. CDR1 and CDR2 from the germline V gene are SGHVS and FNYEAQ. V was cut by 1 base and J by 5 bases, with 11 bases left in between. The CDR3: CASSLGVAGNEKLFF. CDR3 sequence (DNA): TGTGCCAGCAGCTTAGGGGTGGCGGGGAATGAAAAACTGTTTTTT.

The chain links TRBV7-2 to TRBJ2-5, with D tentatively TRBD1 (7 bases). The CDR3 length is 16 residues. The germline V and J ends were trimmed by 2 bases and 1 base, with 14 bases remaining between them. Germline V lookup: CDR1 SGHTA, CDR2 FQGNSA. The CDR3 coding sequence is TGTGCCAGCAGCTTAATAGGGGGCGGGGTCCAAGAGACCCAGTACTTC. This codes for CASSLIGGGVQETQYF.

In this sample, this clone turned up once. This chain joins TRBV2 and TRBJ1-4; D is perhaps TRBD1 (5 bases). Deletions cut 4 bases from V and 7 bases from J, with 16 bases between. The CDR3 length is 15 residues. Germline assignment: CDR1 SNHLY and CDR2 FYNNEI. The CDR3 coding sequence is TGTGCCAGCAGTGTTGTGCCCGGGCAGGGTGAAAAACTGTTTTTT. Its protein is CASSVVPGQGEKLFF.

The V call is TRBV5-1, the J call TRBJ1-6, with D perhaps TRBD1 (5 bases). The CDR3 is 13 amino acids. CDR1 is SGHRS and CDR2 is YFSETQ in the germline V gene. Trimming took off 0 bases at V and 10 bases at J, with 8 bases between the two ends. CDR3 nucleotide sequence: TGCGCCAGCAGCTTGGGTCAGGGATCACCCCTCCACTTT. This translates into CASSLGQGSPLHF.

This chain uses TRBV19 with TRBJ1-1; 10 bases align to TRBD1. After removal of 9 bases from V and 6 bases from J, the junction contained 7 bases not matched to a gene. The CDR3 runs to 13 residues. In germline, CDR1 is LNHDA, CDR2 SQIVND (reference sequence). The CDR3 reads CASQGQGFAEAFF. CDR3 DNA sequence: TGTGCCAGCCAGGGACAGGGGTTCGCTGAAGCTTTCTTT.

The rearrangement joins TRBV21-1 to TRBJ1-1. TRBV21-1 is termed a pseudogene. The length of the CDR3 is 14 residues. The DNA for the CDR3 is TGTGCCAGCCCCCCGAGGCCGACGGATACTGAAGCTTTCTTT. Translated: CASPPRPTDTEAFF.

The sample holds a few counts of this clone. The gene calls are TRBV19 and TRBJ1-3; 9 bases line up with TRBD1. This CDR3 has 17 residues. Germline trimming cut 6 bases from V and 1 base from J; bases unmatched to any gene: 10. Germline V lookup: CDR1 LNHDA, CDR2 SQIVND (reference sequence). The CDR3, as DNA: TGTGCCAGTAGGAAGATCACAGGGGGCTTGTCTGGAAACACCATATATTTT. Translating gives CASRKITGGLSGNTIYF.

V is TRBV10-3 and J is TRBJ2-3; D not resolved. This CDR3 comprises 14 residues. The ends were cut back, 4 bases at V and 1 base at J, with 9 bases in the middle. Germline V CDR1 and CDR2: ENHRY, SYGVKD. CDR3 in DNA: TGTGCCATCAGTGGACCAATACGCACAGATACGCAGTATTTT. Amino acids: CAISGPIRTDTQYF.

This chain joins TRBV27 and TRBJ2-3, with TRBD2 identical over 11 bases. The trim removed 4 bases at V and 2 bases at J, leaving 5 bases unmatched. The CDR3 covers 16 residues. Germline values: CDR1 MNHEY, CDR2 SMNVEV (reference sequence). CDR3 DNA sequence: TGTGCCAGCAGTTCAGGGACTAGCGGCTTCACAGATACGCAGTATTTT. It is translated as CASSSGTSGFTDTQYF.

The DNA of the CDR3 is TGTGCCAGCTCACCAGAGGCGGGGAACACTGAAGCTTTCTTT. Its translation: CASSPEAGNTEAFF. The chain carries TRBV18 and TRBJ1-1; D not certain. This CDR3 is built from 14 residues. Germline values: CDR1 KGHSH, CDR2 LQKENI. With 2 bases removed from V and 1 base from J, the gap between germline ends came to 8 bases.

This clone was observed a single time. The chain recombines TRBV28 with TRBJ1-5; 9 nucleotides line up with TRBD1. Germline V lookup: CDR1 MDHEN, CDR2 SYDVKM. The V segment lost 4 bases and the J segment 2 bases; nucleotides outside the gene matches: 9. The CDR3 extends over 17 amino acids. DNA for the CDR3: TGTGCCAGCAGTTCCAGGGACAGGGAGTATGGCAATCAGCCCCAGCATTTT. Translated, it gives CASSSRDREYGNQPQHF.

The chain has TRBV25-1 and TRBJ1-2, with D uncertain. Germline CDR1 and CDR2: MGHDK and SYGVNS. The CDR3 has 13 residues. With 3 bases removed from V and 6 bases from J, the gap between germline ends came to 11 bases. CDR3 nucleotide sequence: TGTGCCAGCAGTGACCCTAGCACAGATGGCTACACCTTC. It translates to CASSDPSTDGYTF.

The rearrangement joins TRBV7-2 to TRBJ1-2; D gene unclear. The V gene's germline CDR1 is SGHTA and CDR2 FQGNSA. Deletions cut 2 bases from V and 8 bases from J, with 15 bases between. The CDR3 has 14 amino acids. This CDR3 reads CASSLSGAQRGYTF. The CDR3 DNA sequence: TGTGCCAGCAGCTTATCAGGAGCCCAGCGCGGCTACACCTTC. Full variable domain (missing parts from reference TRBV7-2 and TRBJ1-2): GAGVSQSPSNKVTEKGKDVELRCDPISGHTALYWYRQSLGQGLEFLIYFQGNSAPDKSGLPSDRFSAERTGGSVSTLTIQRTQQEDSAVYLCASSLSGAQRGYTFGSGTRLTVV.

This CDR3 is CASIGQMNTEAFF. The CDR3 DNA reads TGTGCCAGCATTGGACAGATGAACACTGAAGCTTTCTTT. The V gene is TRBV12-3 or TRBV12-4, the J gene TRBJ1-1, with D possibly TRBD1 on 6 matching bases. V gave up 7 bases and J gave up 0 bases, with 9 bases separating them. The CDR3 is made up of 13 amino acids.

The CDR3 spells CSVELGQGTPEAFF. The CDR3 DNA reads TGCAGCGTCGAACTCGGACAGGGGACCCCTGAAGCTTTCTTT. The rearrangement links TRBV29-1 to TRBJ1-1, with 9 bases identical to TRBD1. Germline V lookup: CDR1 SQVTM, CDR2 ANQGSEA. This CDR3 spans 14 amino acids. V was clipped by 6 bases and J by 6 bases; unmatched bases: 11.

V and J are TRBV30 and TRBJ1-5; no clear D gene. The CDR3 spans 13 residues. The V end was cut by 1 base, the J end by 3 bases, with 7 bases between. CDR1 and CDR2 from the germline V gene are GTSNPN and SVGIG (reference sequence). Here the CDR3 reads CAWSGRSNQPQHF. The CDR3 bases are TGTGCCTGGAGTGGCAGGTCCAATCAGCCCCAGCATTTT.

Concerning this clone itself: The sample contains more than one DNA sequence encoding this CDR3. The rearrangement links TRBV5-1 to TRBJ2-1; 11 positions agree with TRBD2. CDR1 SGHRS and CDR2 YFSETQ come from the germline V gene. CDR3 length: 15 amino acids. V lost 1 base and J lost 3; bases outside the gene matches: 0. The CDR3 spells CASSLTSGSYNEQFF. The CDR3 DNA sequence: TGCGCCAGCAGCTTGACTAGCGGGAGCTACAATGAGCAGTTCTTC.

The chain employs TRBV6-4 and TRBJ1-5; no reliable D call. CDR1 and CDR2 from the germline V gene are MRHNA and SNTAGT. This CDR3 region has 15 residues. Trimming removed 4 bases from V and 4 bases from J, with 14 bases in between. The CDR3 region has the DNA TGTGCCAGCAGTGTTTCGGCAGGCGGTAATCAGCCCCAGCATTTT. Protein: CASSVSAGGNQPQHF.

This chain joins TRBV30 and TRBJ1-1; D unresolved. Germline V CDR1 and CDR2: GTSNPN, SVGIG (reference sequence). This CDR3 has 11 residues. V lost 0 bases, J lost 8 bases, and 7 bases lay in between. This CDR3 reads CAWSVVEEAFF. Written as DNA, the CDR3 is TGTGCCTGGAGTGTGGTAGAGGAAGCTTTCTTT.